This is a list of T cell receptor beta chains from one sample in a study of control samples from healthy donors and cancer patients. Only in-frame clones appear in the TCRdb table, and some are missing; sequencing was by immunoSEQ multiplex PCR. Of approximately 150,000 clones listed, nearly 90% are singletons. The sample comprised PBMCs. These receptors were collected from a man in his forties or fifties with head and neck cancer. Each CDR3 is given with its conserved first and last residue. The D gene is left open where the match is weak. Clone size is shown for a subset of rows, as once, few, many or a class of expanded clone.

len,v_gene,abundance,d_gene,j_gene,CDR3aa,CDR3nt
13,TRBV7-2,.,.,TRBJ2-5,CASTRDSQETQYF,TGTGCCAGCACACGGGACTCCCAAGAGACCCAGTACTTC
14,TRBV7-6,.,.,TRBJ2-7,CASSRGTESYEQYF,TGTGCCAGCAGCCGGGGGACAGAGTCCTACGAGCAGTACTTC
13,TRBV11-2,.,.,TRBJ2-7,CASSLGTPYEQYF,TGTGCCAGCAGCTTAGGGACTCCCTACGAGCAGTACTTC
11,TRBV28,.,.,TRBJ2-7,CASGDLYEQYF,TGTGCCAGTGGTGATCTGTACGAGCAGTACTTC
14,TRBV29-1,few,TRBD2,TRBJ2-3,CSCSAGEVADTQYF,TGCAGCTGTTCGGCGGGAGAGGTAGCAGATACGCAGTATTTT
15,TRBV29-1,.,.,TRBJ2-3,CSVPDTRATTDTQYF,TGCAGCGTACCCGATACCAGGGCCACCACAGATACGCAGTATTTT
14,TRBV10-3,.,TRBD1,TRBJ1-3,CATHRGAEGNTIYF,TGTGCCACCCACAGGGGCGCAGAGGGAAACACCATATATTTT
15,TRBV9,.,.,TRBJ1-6,CASSVNQGRNSPLHF,TGTGCCAGCAGCGTAAACCAGGGACGTAATTCACCCCTCCACTTT
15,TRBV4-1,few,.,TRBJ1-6,CASSQEVPGGSPLHF,TGCGCCAGCAGCCAAGAGGTCCCGGGCGGGTCACCCCTCCACTTT
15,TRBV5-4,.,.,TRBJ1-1,CASSLKGLVYTEAFF,TGTGCCAGCAGCTTGAAGGGGCTGGTGTACACTGAAGCTTTCTTT
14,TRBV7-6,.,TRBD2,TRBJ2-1,CASSLGGAENEQFF,TGTGCCAGCAGCCTCGGGGGGGCGGAAAATGAGCAGTTCTTC
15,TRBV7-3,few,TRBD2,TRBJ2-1,CASSVTSGGALEQFF,TGTGCCAGCAGCGTAACTAGCGGGGGGGCCCTTGAGCAGTTCTTC
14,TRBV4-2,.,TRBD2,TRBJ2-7,CASSYAEQGLVQYF,TGTGCCAGCAGCTATGCGGAGCAGGGACTAGTGCAGTACTTC
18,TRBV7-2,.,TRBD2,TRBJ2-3,CASSLLGASSGGADTQYF,TGTGCCAGCAGCTTACTAGGGGCTAGCTCGGGGGGGGCAGATACGCAGTATTTT
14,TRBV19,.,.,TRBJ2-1,CASSMGVRYNEQFF,TGTGCCAGTAGTATGGGGGTAAGGTACAATGAGCAGTTCTTC
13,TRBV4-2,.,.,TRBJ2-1,CASSQVVQDEQFF,TGTGCCAGCAGCCAAGTCGTGCAGGATGAGCAGTTCTTC
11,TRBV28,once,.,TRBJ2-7,CASSSHHEQYF,TGTGCCAGCAGTTCCCATCACGAGCAGTACTTC
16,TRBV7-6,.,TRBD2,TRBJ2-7,CASSRTTSGRNYEQYF,TGTGCCAGCAGCCGAACTACTAGCGGGAGGAACTACGAGCAGTACTTC
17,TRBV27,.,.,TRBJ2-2,CASSLEGHRSNTGELFF,TGTGCCAGCAGTTTAGAAGGGCACAGGTCGAACACCGGGGAGCTGTTTTTT
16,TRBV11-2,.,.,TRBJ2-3,CASSLDIRSLTDTQYF,TGTGCCAGCAGCTTAGATATACGTTCCCTCACAGATACGCAGTATTTT
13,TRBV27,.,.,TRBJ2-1,CASSFYMKNEQFF,TGTGCCAGCAGTTTTTATATGAAAAATGAGCAGTTCTTC
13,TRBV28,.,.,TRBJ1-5,CASSLGSNQPQHF,TGTGCCAGCAGCTTAGGTAGCAATCAGCCCCAGCATTTT
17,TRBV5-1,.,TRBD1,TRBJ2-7,CASSRGVGTGFTYEQYF,TGCGCCAGCAGCCGAGGCGTAGGGACAGGGTTTACCTACGAGCAGTACTTC
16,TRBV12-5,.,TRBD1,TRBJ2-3,CASGPGQGAWGDTQYF,TGTGCTAGTGGTCCTGGACAGGGGGCATGGGGAGATACGCAGTATTTT
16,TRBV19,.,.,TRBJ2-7,CASSVLAVGSDYEQYF,TGTGCCAGTAGTGTACTAGCCGTAGGGTCCGACTACGAGCAGTACTTC
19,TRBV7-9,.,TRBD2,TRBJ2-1,CASSLLHGTSGVSYNEQFF,TGTGCCAGCAGCCTCCTTCACGGGACTAGCGGGGTCTCCTACAATGAGCAGTTCTTC
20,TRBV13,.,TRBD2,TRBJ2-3,CASSLSLMNLEREGSDTQYF,TGTGCCAGCAGCTTATCCCTCATGAATCTTGAGCGGGAGGGCTCAGATACGCAGTATTTT
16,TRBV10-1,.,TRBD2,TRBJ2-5,CASSAGTSGRSETQYF,TGCGCCAGCAGCGCTGGGACTAGCGGGAGGTCAGAGACCCAGTACTTC
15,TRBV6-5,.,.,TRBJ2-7,CASMVRLDTVGEQYF,TGTGCCAGTATGGTCCGACTGGATACGGTCGGCGAGCAGTACTTC
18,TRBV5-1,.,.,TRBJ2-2,CASSSTGGSASNTGELFF,TGCGCCAGCAGTTCGACGGGCGGGTCGGCTTCGAACACCGGGGAGCTGTTTTTT
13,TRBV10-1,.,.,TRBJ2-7,CASSPRRYYEQYF,TGCGCCAGCAGTCCCAGGAGATACTACGAGCAGTACTTC
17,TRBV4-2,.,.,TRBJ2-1,CASSRIRASDPYNEQFF,TGTGCCAGCAGCCGCATTAGAGCTAGCGACCCCTACAATGAGCAGTTCTTC
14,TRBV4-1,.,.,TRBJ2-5,CASSLGQRQETQYF,TGCGCCAGCAGCCTTGGACAGCGCCAAGAGACCCAGTACTTC
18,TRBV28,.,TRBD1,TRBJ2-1,CASTRDRGALAVLHEQFF,TGTGCCAGCACCCGGGACAGGGGAGCGCTAGCGGTACTACATGAGCAGTTCTTC
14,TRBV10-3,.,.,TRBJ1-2,CAISEKSGNYGYTF,TGTGCCATCAGTGAGAAGTCAGGAAACTATGGCTACACCTTC
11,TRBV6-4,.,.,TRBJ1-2,CASRTGLSYTF,TGTGCCAGCCGGACCGGTCTAAGCTACACCTTC
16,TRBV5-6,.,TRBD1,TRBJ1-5,CASSYWDRGGNQPQHF,TGTGCCAGCAGCTATTGGGACAGGGGGGGCAATCAGCCCCAGCATTTT
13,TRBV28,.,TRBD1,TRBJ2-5,CASRTGGEGTQYF,TGTGCCAGCAGGACAGGGGGAGAGGGGACCCAGTACTTC
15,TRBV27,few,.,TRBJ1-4,CASRLQSATNEKLFF,TGTGCCAGCAGGCTTCAGTCTGCAACTAATGAAAAACTGTTTTTT
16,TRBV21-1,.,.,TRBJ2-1,CASSTPGLAPGNEQFF,TGTGCCAGCAGCACTCCCGGACTAGCACCGGGCAATGAGCAGTTCTTC
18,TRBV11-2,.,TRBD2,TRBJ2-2,CASRWGLAGGRGTGELFF,TGTGCCAGCAGATGGGGACTAGCGGGAGGGCGTGGCACCGGGGAGCTGTTTTTT
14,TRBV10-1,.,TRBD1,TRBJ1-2,CASSNGQGNYGYTF,TGCGCCAGCAGCAACGGACAGGGGAATTATGGCTACACCTTC